Sequencing of this T cell receptor (beta chain) was carried out in a study of blood T cell repertoires in COVID-19. Overall study context: Sites across the United States, Italy and Spain contributed samples from acute and convalescent COVID-19. Sources were T cells, B-cell-depleted T cells, or PBMCs; the material itself was cDNA or gDNA.

The count of this clone is one. The CDR3 extends over 16 amino acids. How the authors handled the data: Reference gene primer amplification gave nucleated cell count estimates. Profiling relied on immunoSEQ multiplex PCR, and the TCRdb table lists in-frame clones only, not all of them. V and J calls and clone size follow that table, whereas D and trimming were derived from the DNA. Seen here are roughly 100,000 clones, roughly nine tenths observed once, and the top ten hold roughly 5%. The chain employs TRBV12-1 and TRBJ2-4; the listed D gene, TRBD2, was not tested against the DNA. TRBV12-1 is classified as a pseudogene. Specimen: peripheral blood. This clonotype was sampled from a man between 50 and 59 years old with acute or convalescent COVID-19. CDR3 in DNA: TGTGCCAGCAGCCAAGCGGGGGGGCTAGCCAAAAACATTCAGTACTTC. Translation gives CASSQAGGLAKNIQYF.